One and the same sample provided the 19 T cell receptor beta chains below, sequenced in a study of CD4 and CD8 cells across lung adenocarcinoma regions (dated by TCRdb to between 2018 and 2020). The method behind the library was PCR. The sample was run on a HiSeq X Ten. TCRdb reanalyzed the raw reads on its own, using fastp at Q25 for trimming and MiXCR for clone calling, and kept in-frame beta chains. Rows are unified per CDR3 protein, each entry keeping the most common DNA and genes. A total of 9,500 to 15,000 distinct CDR3 sequences appear in this sample, approximately 48% of them only once. The ten largest clones represent 25% to 30% of the sample. Material: CD8+ T cells from the margin of a lung tumor. The cell subset or site tag for this specimen amounts to: tumor margin region. The receptors come from a male donor with lung adenocarcinoma. The CD4 and CD8 labels of this study may be unreliable.

The CDR3 bases are TGTGCCAGCAGTGCGGAACTCGCGGGCGGGGACCCAGAGACCCAGTACTTC. Residues: CASSAELAGGDPETQYF. This chain links TRBV27 with TRBJ2-5; D may be TRBD2 (6 bases). The V gene lost 5 bases and the J gene lost 4 bases, with 23 bases spanning the gap. Per the germline V gene, CDR1 is MNHEY and CDR2 is SMNVEV (reference sequence). This CDR3 has 17 amino acids.

The table lists this clonotype with many counts. The chain has TRBV20-1 and TRBJ2-1, with no clear D. The end of the DNA aligns better with TRBJ2-7, so the J call may be wrong. The CDR3 consists of 14 residues. Germline CDR1 reads DFQATT; CDR2 reads SNEGSKA (reference sequence). The CDR3 DNA reads TGCAGTGCTACCCAAGATCTGGGGTCCTACGAGCAGTACTTC. Its protein product is CSATQDLGSYEQYF.

The chain uses TRBV10-3 and TRBJ2-7; either TRBD1 or TRBD2 may fit D (5 bases each). The germline V gene has CDR1 ENHRY and CDR2 SYGVKD. CDR3 length equals 11 residues. Trimming pared 11 bases from V and 0 bases from J, leaving 8 bases between. CDR3 bases: TGTGCCGGGGGTAGCTCCTACGAGCAGTACTTC. It is translated as CAGGSSYEQYF.

In its sample, this clonotype was seen a few times. The rearrangement links TRBV6-1 to TRBJ2-3, with TRBD2 as a possible D gene (6 bases). This CDR3 region has 17 residues. With 6 bases removed from V and 2 bases from J, the gap between germline ends came to 21 bases. CDR1 and CDR2 from the germline V gene are MNHNS and SASEGT. In DNA form, the CDR3 reads TGTGCCAGCAGCCCAACTCCTGGGGGAGGTAACACAGATACGCAGTATTTT. Protein sequence: CASSPTPGGGNTDTQYF.

CDR3 coding DNA: TGCGCCAGCAGCGAGGTAGGGGGGGGCCGAGCCCAAGAGACCCAGTACTTC. Protein sequence: CASSEVGGGRAQETQYF. The chain employs TRBV4-1 and TRBJ2-5, with D possibly TRBD2 on 7 matching bases. Trimming took 5 bases from V and 1 from J, leaving 20 bases between them. Germline V gene lookup returns CDR1 MGHRA and CDR2 YSYEKL. The CDR3 covers 17 residues.

The J gene is TRBJ2-4, the V gene TRBV27; no definite D call. V gave up 11 bases and J gave up 13 bases, with 24 bases separating them. CDR3 length equals 13 residues. CDR1 is MNHEY, CDR2 SMNVEV, per germline (reference sequence). The CDR3 is CASGLRAKNTQYF. Here the CDR3 DNA reads TGTGCCTCCGGGCTGAGAGCCAAAAATACGCAGTACTTC.

This clonotype has ten or more counts. V and J are TRBV6-4 and TRBJ2-1, with D uncertain. The CDR3 is 15 amino acids. Germline CDR1 and CDR2: MRHNA and SNTAGT. Trimming cost V 5 bases and J 0 bases, with 11 bases left between them. In DNA, the CDR3 is TGTGCCAGCAGTTTCAGCGAGAGCTCCTACAATGAGCAGTTCTTC. Translating it yields CASSFSESSYNEQFF.

The table lists this clonotype with many counts. The gene calls are TRBV6-2 or TRBV6-3 and TRBJ1-1; 9 nucleotides match TRBD1. CDR3 size: 14 residues. J lost 1 base, V lost 7 bases, and 4 bases had no gene match. Germline CDR1 MNHEY, CDR2 SVGEGT. CDR3 nucleotides: TGTGCCAGCACTTCGGGACAGGGGAACACTGAAGCTTTCTTT. As protein: CASTSGQGNTEAFF.

A word on this clonotype: At one boundary the junction diverges from the germline segment, which might be a read error. This chain uses TRBV23-1 with TRBJ2-3; tentatively, D is TRBD1 (6 bases). Being an ORF, TRBV23-1 has a function that is uncertain. The CDR3 runs 16 residues. The chain's CDR3 is CASSHIKDRNAGEQFF. Here the CDR3 DNA reads TGCGCCAGCAGTCATATCAAAGACAGGAACGCCGGTGAGCAGTTTTTT.

This clonotype is classed as large (0.1 to 1%). The CDR3 protein is CASTWDRNTGELFF. The CDR3 DNA is TGTGCCAGCACTTGGGACCGAAACACCGGGGAGCTGTTTTTT. The chain is built from TRBV6-5 and TRBJ2-2, with D tentatively TRBD1 or TRBD2 (5 bases each). The CDR3 covers 14 residues. Germline loops: CDR1 MNHEY, CDR2 SVGAGI. The V end was cut by 7 bases, the J end by 2 bases, with 11 bases between.

This clonotype was recorded at least ten times. This chain joins TRBV20-1 and TRBJ2-1; tentatively, D is TRBD2 (5 bases). V lost 6 bases and J 8 bases, leaving 20 bases between the germline ends. In germline, CDR1 is DFQATT, CDR2 SNEGSKA (reference sequence). There are 14 residues in the CDR3. The CDR3 here is CSARAGPAVDEQFF. Written as DNA, the CDR3 is TGCAGTGCGAGGGCGGGCCCGGCGGTCGATGAGCAGTTCTTC.

CDR3 sequence (DNA): TGTGCCAGCAGTTACGTGGCGCGAGAGACCCAGTTCTTC. Translation: CASSYVARETQFF. The chain couples TRBV6-2 or TRBV6-3 to TRBJ2-1; no firm D call. The germline V gene has CDR1 MNHEY and CDR2 SVGEGT. This CDR3 is built from 13 residues. V was cut by 2 bases and J by 13 bases, with 15 bases left in between.

In regard to this clonotype: The junction shows a germline mismatch at one end, possibly a read error. The gene calls are TRBV6-1 and TRBJ2-3; D might be TRBD2 (7 bases). Germline loops: CDR1 MNHNS, CDR2 SASEGT. The CDR3 sequence is 17 residues long. CDR3 nucleotides: TGTGCCAGCAGTGAAAAAAGGGGGGGACATTCCTACAATGCGCAGTTCTTT. It specifies CASSEKRGGHSYNAQFF.

This clonotype showed up just a few times. This chain connects TRBV3-1 to TRBJ2-1, with D possibly being TRBD1 (5 bases). The assigned J gene may be wrong: the sequence end matches TRBJ2-5 better. Per the germline V gene, CDR1 is LGHDT and CDR2 is YNNKEL (reference sequence). CDR3 length: 16 amino acids. The DNA for the CDR3 is TGTGCCAGCAGCCAAGATGCGTGGGGCGCTGGAGAGACCCAGTACTTC. Its protein product is CASSQDAWGAGETQYF.

This chain connects TRBV9 to TRBJ2-7; the match to TRBD2 covers 7 bases. Germline trimming cut 4 bases from V and 2 bases from J; bases unmatched to any gene: 6. The germline V gene encodes CDR1 SGDLS and CDR2 YYNGEE. The CDR3 has 14 amino acids. The CDR3 loop reads CASSYGSGPYEQYF. The CDR3 DNA is TGTGCCAGCAGCTACGGTAGCGGGCCCTACGAGCAGTACTTC.

In its sample, this clonotype was seen a few times. The chain combines TRBV6-1 with TRBJ2-1; 12 nucleotides align to TRBD2. The V segment lost 3 bases and the J segment 12 bases; nucleotides outside the gene matches: 6. Germline CDR1 MNHNS, CDR2 SASEGT. The length of the CDR3 is 14 residues. Here the CDR3 DNA reads TGTGCCAGCAGTGAGGGGCTAGCGGGAGGGCGGCAGTTCTTC. Translation: CASSEGLAGGRQFF.

This clonotype turned up a few times. At one end, the junction sequence differs from germline, possibly due to a read error. V gene TRBV10-2 combines with J gene TRBJ2-3; possible D gene TRBD2, 5 bases. Germline V gene data show CDR1 as WSHSY and CDR2 as SAAADI. The CDR3 consists of 20 residues. Written as DNA, the CDR3 is TGCGCCAGCAGGGAGCCTAACGGACTGGCCGATACTGGGCTCATGGGCGAGCAGTTATTC. It encodes CASREPNGLADTGLMGEQLF.

This clonotype was counted ten times or more. The chain recombines TRBV6-5 with TRBJ1-1, with TRBD1 matching over 8 bases. Germline CDR1 MNHEY, CDR2 SVGAGI. The V and J ends lost 2 bases and 4 bases, in that order; junction bases with no gene match: 12. There are 17 residues in the CDR3. The CDR3 DNA reads as TGTGCCAGCAGTTACCTCCTCCCGGCAGGGGGCCTCACTGAAGCTTTCTTT. Residues: CASSYLLPAGGLTEAFF.

On this clonotype itself: Because the CDR3's place on the DNA is in doubt, the DNA is left out and the CDR3 is given as listed by TCRdb. The genes are TRBV6-1 and TRBJ2-3; the table's D gene call, TRBD2, was not cross checked with the DNA. Germline V gene data show CDR1 as MNHNS and CDR2 as SASEGT. The CDR3 spans 16 residues, counting both ends. This CDR3 reads CASGGVGGGATETQYF.